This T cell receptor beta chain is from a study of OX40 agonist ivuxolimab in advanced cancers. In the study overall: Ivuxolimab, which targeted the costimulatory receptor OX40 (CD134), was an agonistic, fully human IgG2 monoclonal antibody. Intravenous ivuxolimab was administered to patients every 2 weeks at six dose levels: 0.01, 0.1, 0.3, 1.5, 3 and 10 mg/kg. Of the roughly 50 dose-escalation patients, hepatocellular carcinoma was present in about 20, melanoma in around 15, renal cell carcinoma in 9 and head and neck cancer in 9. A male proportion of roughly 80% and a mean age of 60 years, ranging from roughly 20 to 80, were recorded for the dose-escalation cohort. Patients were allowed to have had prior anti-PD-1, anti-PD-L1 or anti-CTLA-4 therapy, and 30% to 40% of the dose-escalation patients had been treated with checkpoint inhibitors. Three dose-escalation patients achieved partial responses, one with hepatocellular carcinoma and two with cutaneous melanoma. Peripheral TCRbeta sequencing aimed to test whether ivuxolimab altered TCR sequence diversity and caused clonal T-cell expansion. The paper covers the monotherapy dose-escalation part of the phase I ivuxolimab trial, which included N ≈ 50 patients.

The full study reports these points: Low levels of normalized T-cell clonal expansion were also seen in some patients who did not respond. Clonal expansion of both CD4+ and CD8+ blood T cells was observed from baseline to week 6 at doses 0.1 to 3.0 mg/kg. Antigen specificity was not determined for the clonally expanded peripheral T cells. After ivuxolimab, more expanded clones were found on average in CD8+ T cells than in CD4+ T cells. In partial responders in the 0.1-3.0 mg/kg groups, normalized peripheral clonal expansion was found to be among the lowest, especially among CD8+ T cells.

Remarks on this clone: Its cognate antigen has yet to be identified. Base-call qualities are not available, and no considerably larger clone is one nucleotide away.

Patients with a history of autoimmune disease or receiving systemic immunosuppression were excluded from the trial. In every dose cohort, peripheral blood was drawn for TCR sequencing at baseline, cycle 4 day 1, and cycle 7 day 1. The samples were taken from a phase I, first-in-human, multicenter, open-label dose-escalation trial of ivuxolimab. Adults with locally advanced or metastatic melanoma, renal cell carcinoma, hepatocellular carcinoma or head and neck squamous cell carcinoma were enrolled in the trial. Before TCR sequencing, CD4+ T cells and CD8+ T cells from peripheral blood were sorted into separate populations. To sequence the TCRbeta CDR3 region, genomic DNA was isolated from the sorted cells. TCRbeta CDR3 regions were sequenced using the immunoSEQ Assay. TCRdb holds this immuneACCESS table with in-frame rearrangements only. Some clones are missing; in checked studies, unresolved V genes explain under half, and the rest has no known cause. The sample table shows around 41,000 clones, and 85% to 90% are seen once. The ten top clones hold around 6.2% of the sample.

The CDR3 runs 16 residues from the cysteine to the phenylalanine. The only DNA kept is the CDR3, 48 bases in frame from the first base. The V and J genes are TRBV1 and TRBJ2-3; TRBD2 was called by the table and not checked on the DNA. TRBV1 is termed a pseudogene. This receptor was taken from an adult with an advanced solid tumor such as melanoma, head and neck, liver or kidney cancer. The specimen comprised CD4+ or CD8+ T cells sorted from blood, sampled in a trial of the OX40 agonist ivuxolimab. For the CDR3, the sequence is CTSRGGSGRPADTQYF. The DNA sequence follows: TGCACCAGCAGGGGGGGGAGCGGGAGACCCGCAGATACGCAGTATTTT.